Here is one T cell receptor (beta chain) with its context. This sample was taken from a study of blood T cells in healthy people across ages. A second PCR of roughly 7 to 11 cycles used a sample-barcoded 5' primer and a J-beta primer mix. TCRdb reprocessed the 5' RACE reads with MiXCR, giving one entry per CDR3 protein. The top ten clones hold less than 0.75% of a sample with 800,000 to 1,300,000 distinct CDR3 sequences, roughly a quarter of them seen once. This CDR3 has 15 amino acids. V was clipped by 0 bases and J by 11 bases, with 19 bases between them. Germline assignment: CDR1 MNHNY and CDR2 SVGAGI (reference sequence). The same data also went into a second study, on T cells of mothers and their children. According to that study: Sequencing got over 10 million TCR beta CDR3 reads from each mother and several million from each child.

This TCR was sampled from a girl aged 2 to 9 in good health. Material: blood. The chain couples TRBV6-6 to TRBJ2-5; D not certain. This CDR3 is CASSYSGKSRLEQYF. CDR3 sequence (DNA): TGTGCCAGCAGTTACTCGGGGAAGTCGCGGTTAGAGCAGTACTTC.